These 18 T cell receptor beta chains share one sample of origin, sequenced in a study of PD-L1 blockade in urothelial cancer. Method: immunoSEQ multiplex PCR; TCRdb's copy keeps in-frame clones and lacks some. This sample has around 50,000 clones; roughly 82% occur once, and the top ten carry 1% to 1.5%. Regarding time point: pretreatment peripheral blood. The starting material was PBMCs, obtained around atezolizumab (anti-PD-L1) treatment. These receptors originate from a man over 45 with urothelial cancer.

The chain recombines TRBV6-6 with TRBJ2-7, with D perhaps TRBD1 (6 bases). The V gene's germline CDR1 is MNHNY and CDR2 SVGAGI (reference sequence). V was trimmed by 6 bases and J by 1 base, leaving 19 bases between them. The length of the CDR3 is 16 residues. The CDR3 DNA sequence: TGTGCCAGCAGCTCCGTTCCCGGGACATTATCCTACGAGCAGTACTTC. Residues: CASSSVPGTLSYEQYF.

This clone was seen just once. This rearrangement joins TRBV7-2 to TRBJ1-4; TRBD1 matches at 10 bases. V lost 5 bases, J lost 8 bases, and 5 bases stayed unmatched. The CDR3 sequence is 14 residues long. In germline, CDR1 is SGHTA, CDR2 FQGNSA. The CDR3 region has the DNA TGTGCCAGCAGCCGACAGGGGGCAGGGGAAAAACTGTTTTTT. Translating it yields CASSRQGAGEKLFF.

The chain combines TRBV25-1 with TRBJ2-1; D may be TRBD1 (5 bases). Trimming removed 4 bases from V and 4 bases from J, with 11 bases in between. CDR1 is MGHDK and CDR2 is SYGVNS in the germline V gene. The CDR3 runs to 14 residues. DNA of the CDR3: TGTGCCAGCAGTGGGCGGACAAAATACAATGAGCAGTTCTTC. As protein: CASSGRTKYNEQFF.

The sample holds a few counts of this clone. The chain is built from TRBV29-1 and TRBJ2-1; D remains unclear. Germline values: CDR1 SQVTM, CDR2 ANQGSEA. Trimming removed 4 bases from V and 5 bases from J, with 9 bases in between. The CDR3 sequence is 12 residues long. The chain's CDR3 is CSVGSSDNEQFF. In DNA form, the CDR3 reads TGCAGCGTTGGCTCGTCAGACAATGAGCAGTTCTTC.

V is TRBV4-1 and J is TRBJ2-1; 9 nucleotides match TRBD2. This CDR3 spans 14 amino acids. Germline trimming cut 2 bases from V and 5 bases from J; bases unmatched to any gene: 1. Germline V CDR1 and CDR2: MGHRA, YSYEKL. As DNA, the CDR3 is TGCGCCAGCAGCCAATCTAGCGGGAACAATGAGCAGTTCTTC. This gives the protein CASSQSSGNNEQFF.

This chain joins TRBV11-3 and TRBJ2-5; 9 positions match TRBD1. This CDR3 contains 14 residues. From germline, CDR1 is SGHNT and CDR2 YENEEA. Trimming at V came to 5 bases and at J to 4 bases, leaving 5 bases not matched to a gene. CDR3 DNA sequence: TGTGCCAGCAGCAGTACGGACAGGGGAGAGACCCAGTACTTC. Translation gives CASSSTDRGETQYF.

The chain has TRBV5-8 and TRBJ1-1; D gene uncertain. CDR3 length: 11 amino acids. Germline-derived CDR1 and CDR2 are SGHTS and YDEGEE. Trimming pared 6 bases from V and 7 bases from J, leaving 10 bases between. The CDR3 spells CASNSRGEAFF. The CDR3, as DNA: TGTGCCAGCAACTCGCGAGGTGAAGCTTTCTTT.

The rearrangement uses TRBV5-8 and TRBJ2-6; 11 bases line up with TRBD1. V trimming: 4 bases; J trimming: 2 bases; junction bases outside the gene matches: 5. Per the germline V gene, CDR1 is SGHTS and CDR2 is YDEGEE. The length of the CDR3 is 17 residues. The CDR3: CASSQRTGGAGANVLTF. The CDR3 nucleotides are TGTGCCAGCAGCCAGCGGACAGGGGGCGCTGGGGCCAACGTCCTGACTTTC.

The chain is built from TRBV6-6 and TRBJ1-2; no reliable D call. The CDR3 loop spans 13 amino acids. Trimming took 6 bases from V and 8 from J, leaving 16 bases between them. Germline lookup yields CDR1 MNHNY and CDR2 SVGAGI (reference sequence). The CDR3 DNA sequence: TGTGCCAGCAGCTCTTTTACCGCGGGGGGCTACACCTTC. As protein: CASSSFTAGGYTF.

The chain has TRBV18 and TRBJ2-3, with D uncertain. The CDR3 has 16 amino acids. V was clipped by 1 base and J by 2 bases, with 13 bases between them. Per the germline V gene, CDR1 is KGHSH and CDR2 is LQKENI. Written as DNA, the CDR3 is TGTGCCAGCTCACCACTGGGCAGGCAAATCACAGATACGCAGTATTTT. Amino acid sequence: CASSPLGRQITDTQYF.

The gene calls are TRBV7-9 and TRBJ1-4; possibly TRBD1 for D (5 bases). V lost 5 bases and J 4 bases, leaving 11 bases between the germline ends. From germline, CDR1 is SEHNR and CDR2 FQNEAQ (reference sequence). There are 14 residues in the CDR3. CDR3 residues: CASSAQGGNEKLFF. The CDR3, as DNA: TGTGCCAGCAGCGCGCAGGGAGGTAATGAAAAACTGTTTTTT.

The genes are TRBV30 and TRBJ2-5, with 9 bases identical to TRBD1. The DNA end is a closer match to TRBJ2-7, so the J assignment may be wrong. Germline assignment: CDR1 GTSNPN and CDR2 SVGIG (reference sequence). The CDR3 covers 15 residues. The CDR3 nucleotides read TGTGCCTGGAGCGGGACAGGGCGGGGATTCTACGAGCAGTACTTC. Protein product: CAWSGTGRGFYEQYF.

A note on this clone: The sample has other DNA sequences that encode this CDR3 too. The gene calls are TRBV6-5 and TRBJ2-6; TRBD1 matches at 8 bases. V was pared by 6 bases and J by 7 bases, with 5 bases of the junction left unmatched. This CDR3 comprises 14 residues. The germline V gene has CDR1 MNHEY and CDR2 SVGAGI. The CDR3 protein is CASSHGQGANVLTF. The CDR3, as DNA: TGTGCCAGCAGCCACGGACAGGGCGCCAACGTCCTGACTTTC.

This sequence joins TRBV6-1 and TRBJ2-7; 9 nucleotides match TRBD2. After removal of 6 bases from V and 2 bases from J, the junction contained 5 bases not matched to a gene. Germline V gives CDR1 MNHNS, CDR2 SASEGT. This CDR3 contains 14 residues. The CDR3 is CASRRSSGTYEQYF. Written as DNA, the CDR3 is TGTGCCAGCAGAAGGTCTAGCGGGACCTACGAGCAGTACTTC.

This chain connects TRBV7-8 to TRBJ2-4; D unclear. The CDR3 sequence is 15 residues long. V was cut by 1 base and J by 2 bases, with 9 bases left in between. CDR1 and CDR2 (germline): SGHVS, FQNEAQ. CDR3 nucleotide sequence: TGTGCCAGCAGCTTAGATTCAGGAACCAAAAACATTCAGTACTTC. It codes for CASSLDSGTKNIQYF.

The chain recombines TRBV7-2 with TRBJ2-1; 13 bases align to TRBD2. The CDR3 contains 15 residues. After removal of 4 bases from V and 7 bases from J, the junction contained 4 bases not matched to a gene. The germline CDR1 and CDR2 sequences are SGHTA and FQGNSA. The CDR3 loop reads CASSSTSGGMNEQFF. In DNA, the CDR3 is TGTGCCAGCAGCTCGACTAGCGGGGGGATGAATGAGCAGTTCTTC.

V and J are TRBV7-3 and TRBJ2-1, with a possible D match to TRBD1 (6 bases). V lost 5 bases and J lost 12, with 23 bases in between. This CDR3 is built from 15 residues. Germline assignment: CDR1 SGHTA and CDR2 FQGTGA. CDR3 nucleotide sequence: TGTGCCAGCAGCCCAGGGGCGTATGGGGGCAGTTCGCAGTTCTTC. Residues: CASSPGAYGGSSQFF.

The V and J genes are TRBV19 and TRBJ2-7, with D perhaps TRBD2 (6 bases). The CDR3 is 13 residues long. In germline, CDR1 is LNHDA, CDR2 SQIVND (reference sequence). Trimming shortened V by 6 bases and J by 0 bases, and 9 bases separated the two germline ends. The CDR3 DNA reads TGTGCCAGTAGGGCTAGCGCCTCCTACGAGCAGTACTTC. As protein: CASRASASYEQYF.